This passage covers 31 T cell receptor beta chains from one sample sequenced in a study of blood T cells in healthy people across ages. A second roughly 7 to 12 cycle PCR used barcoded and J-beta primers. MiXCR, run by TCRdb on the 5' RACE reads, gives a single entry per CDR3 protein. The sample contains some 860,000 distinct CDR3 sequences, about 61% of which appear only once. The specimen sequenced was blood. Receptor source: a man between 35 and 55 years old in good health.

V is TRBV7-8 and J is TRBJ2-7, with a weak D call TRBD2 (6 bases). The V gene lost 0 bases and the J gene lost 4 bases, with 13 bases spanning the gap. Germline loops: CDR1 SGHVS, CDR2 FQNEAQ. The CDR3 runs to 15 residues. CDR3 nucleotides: TGTGCCAGCAGCTTAGCGGGACTTGATATATACGAGCAGTACTTC. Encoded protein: CASSLAGLDIYEQYF.

CDR3 DNA: TGTGCCAGCAGCTTGGGACATGGCGTGTTTTTT. It encodes CASSLGHGVFF. The chain is built from TRBV7-9 and TRBJ1-4; tentative D call: TRBD1 (6 bases). The CDR3 is made up of 11 amino acids. Germline V gene data show CDR1 as SEHNR and CDR2 as FQNEAQ (reference sequence). V was trimmed by 3 bases and J by 15 bases, leaving 11 bases between them.

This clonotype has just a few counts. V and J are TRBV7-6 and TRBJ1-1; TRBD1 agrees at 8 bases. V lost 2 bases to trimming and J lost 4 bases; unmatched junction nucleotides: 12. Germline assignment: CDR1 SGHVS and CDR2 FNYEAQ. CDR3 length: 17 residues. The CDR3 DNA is TGTGCCAGCAGCTTATGGGGCAGGGGGCAAGGAGGCACTGAAGCTTTCTTT. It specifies CASSLWGRGQGGTEAFF.

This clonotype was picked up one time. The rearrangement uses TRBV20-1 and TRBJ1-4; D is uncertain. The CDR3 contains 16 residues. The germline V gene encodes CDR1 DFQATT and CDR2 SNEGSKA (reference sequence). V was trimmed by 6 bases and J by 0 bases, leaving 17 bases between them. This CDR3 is CSAAGVDGPTNEKLFF. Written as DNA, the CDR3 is TGCAGTGCAGCGGGAGTGGACGGGCCAACTAATGAAAAACTGTTTTTT.

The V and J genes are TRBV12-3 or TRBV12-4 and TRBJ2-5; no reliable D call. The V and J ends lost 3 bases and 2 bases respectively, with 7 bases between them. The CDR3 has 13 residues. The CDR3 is CASSFGRQETQYF. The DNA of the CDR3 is TGTGCCAGCAGTTTTGGCCGTCAAGAGACCCAGTACTTC.

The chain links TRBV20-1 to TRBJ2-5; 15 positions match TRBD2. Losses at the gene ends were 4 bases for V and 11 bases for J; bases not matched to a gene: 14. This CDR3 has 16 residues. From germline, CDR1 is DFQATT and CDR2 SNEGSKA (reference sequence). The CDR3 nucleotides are TGCAGTGCTAAGCCGGGACTAGCGGGGGGTAGCAATGAGCAGTACTTC. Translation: CSAKPGLAGGSNEQYF.

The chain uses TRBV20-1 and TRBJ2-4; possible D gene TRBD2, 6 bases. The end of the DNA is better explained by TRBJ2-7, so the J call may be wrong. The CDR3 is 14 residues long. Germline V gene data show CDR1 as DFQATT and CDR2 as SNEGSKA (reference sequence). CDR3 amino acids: CSASLRRGTYEQYF. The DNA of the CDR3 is TGCAGTGCTAGCCTCCGACGCGGGACGTACGAGCAGTACTTC.

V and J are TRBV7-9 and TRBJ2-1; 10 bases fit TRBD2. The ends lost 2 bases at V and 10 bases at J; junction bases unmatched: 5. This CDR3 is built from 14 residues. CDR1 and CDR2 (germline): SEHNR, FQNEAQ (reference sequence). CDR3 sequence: CASSLSSGSLEQFF. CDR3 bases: TGTGCCAGCAGCTTATCTAGCGGGAGTTTGGAGCAGTTCTTC.

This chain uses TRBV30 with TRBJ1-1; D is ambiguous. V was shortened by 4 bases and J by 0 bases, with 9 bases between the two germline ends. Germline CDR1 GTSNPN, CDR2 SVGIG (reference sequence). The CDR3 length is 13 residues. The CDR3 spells CAWTGWVNTEAFF. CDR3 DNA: TGTGCCTGGACGGGGTGGGTGAACACTGAAGCTTTCTTT.

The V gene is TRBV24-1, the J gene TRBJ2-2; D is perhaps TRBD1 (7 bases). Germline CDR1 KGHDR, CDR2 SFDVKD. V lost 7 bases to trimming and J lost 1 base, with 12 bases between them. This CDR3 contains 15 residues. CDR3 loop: CATSGGQLNTGELFF. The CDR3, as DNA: TGTGCCACCAGCGGGGGACAGTTGAACACCGGGGAGCTGTTTTTT.

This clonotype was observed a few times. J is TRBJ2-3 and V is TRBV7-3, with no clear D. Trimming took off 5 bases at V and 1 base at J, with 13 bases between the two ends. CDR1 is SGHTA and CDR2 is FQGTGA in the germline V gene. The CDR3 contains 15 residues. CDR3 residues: CASSREWHCTDTQYF. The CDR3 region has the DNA TGTGCCAGCAGCCGCGAGTGGCACTGCACAGATACGCAGTATTTT. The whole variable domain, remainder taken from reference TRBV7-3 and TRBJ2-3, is GAGVSQTPSNKVTEKGKYVELRCDPISGHTALYWYRQSLGQGPEFLIYFQGTGAADDSGLPNDRFFAVRPEGSVSTLKIQRTERGDSAVYLCASSREWHCTDTQYFGPGTRLTVL.

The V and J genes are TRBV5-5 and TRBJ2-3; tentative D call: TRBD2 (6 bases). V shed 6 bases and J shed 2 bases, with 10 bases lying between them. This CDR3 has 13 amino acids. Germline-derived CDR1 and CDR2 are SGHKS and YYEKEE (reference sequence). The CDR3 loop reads CASTPDYTDTQYF. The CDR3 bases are TGTGCCAGCACGCCGGACTACACAGATACGCAGTATTTT.

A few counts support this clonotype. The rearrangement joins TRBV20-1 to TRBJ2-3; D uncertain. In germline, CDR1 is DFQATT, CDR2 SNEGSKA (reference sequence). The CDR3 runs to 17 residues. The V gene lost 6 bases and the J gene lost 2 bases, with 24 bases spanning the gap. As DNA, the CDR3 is TGCAGTGCGGCCTATTCGGTTTTGCGTAGAAACACAGATACGCAGTATTTT. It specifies CSAAYSVLRRNTDTQYF.

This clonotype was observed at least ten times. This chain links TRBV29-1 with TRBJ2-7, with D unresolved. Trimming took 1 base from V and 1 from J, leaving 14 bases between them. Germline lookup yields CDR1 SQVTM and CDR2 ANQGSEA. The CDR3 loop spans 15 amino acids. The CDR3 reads CSVEVQRRVSYEQYF. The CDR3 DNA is TGCAGCGTTGAAGTACAACGAAGAGTTTCCTACGAGCAGTACTTC.

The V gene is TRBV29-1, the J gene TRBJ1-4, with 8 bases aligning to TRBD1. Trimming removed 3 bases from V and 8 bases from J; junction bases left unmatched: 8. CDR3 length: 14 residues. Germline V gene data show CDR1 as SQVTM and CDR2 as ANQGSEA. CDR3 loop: CSVDQTGADEKLFF. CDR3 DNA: TGCAGCGTTGACCAGACAGGGGCGGACGAAAAACTGTTTTTT.

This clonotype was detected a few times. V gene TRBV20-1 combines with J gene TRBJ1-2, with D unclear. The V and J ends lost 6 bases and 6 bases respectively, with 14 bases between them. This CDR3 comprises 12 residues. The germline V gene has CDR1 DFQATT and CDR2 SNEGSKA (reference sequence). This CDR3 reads CSAEVGPDGYTF. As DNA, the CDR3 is TGCAGTGCCGAGGTCGGACCTGATGGCTACACCTTC.

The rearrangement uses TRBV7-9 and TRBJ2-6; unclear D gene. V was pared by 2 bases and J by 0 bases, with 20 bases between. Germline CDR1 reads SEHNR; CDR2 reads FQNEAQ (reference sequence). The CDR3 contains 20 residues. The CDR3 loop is CASSLSGDILPSSGANVLTF. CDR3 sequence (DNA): TGTGCCAGCAGCTTAAGTGGAGACATTCTTCCCTCCTCTGGGGCCAACGTCCTGACTTTC. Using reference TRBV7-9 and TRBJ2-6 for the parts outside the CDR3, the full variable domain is DTGVSQNPRHKITKRGQNVTFRCDPISEHNRLYWYRQTLGQGPEFLTYFQNEAQLEKSRLLSDRFSAERPKGSFSTLEIQRTEQGDSAMYLCASSLSGDILPSSGANVLTFGAGSRLTVL.

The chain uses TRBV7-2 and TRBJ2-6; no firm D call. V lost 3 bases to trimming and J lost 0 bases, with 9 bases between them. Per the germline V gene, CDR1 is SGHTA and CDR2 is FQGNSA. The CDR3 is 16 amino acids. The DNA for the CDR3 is TGTGCCAGCAGCTTTCGTTCGGTCTCTGGGGCCAACGTCCTGACTTTC. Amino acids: CASSFRSVSGANVLTF.

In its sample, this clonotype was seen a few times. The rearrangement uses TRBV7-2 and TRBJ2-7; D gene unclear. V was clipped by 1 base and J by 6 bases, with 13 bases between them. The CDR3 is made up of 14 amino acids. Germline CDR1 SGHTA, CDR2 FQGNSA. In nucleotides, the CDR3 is TGTGCCAGCAGCTTAGACCCGACCTTGGGCGAGCAGTACTTC. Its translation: CASSLDPTLGEQYF. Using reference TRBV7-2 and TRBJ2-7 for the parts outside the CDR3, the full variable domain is GAGVSQSPSNKVTEKGKDVELRCDPISGHTALYWYRQSLGQGLEFLIYFQGNSAPDKSGLPSDRFSAERTGGSVSTLTIQRTQQEDSAVYLCASSLDPTLGEQYFGPGTRLTVT.

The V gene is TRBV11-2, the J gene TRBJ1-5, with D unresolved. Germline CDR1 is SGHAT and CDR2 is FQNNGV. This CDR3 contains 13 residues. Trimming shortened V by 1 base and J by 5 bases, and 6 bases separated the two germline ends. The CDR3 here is CASSLVPDQPQHF. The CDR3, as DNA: TGTGCCAGCAGCTTAGTTCCGGATCAGCCCCAGCATTTT.

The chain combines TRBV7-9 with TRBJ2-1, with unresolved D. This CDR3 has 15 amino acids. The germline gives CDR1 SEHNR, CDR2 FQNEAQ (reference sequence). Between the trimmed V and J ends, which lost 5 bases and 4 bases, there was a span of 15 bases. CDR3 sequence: CASSPALGMYNEQFF. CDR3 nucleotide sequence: TGTGCCAGCAGCCCCGCACTTGGAATGTACAATGAGCAGTTCTTC.

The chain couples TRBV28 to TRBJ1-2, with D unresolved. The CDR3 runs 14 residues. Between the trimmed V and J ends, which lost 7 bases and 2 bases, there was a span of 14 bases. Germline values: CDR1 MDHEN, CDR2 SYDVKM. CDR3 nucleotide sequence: TGTGCCAGCAAATGGGGAAGAGGAAACTATGGCTACACCTTC. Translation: CASKWGRGNYGYTF.

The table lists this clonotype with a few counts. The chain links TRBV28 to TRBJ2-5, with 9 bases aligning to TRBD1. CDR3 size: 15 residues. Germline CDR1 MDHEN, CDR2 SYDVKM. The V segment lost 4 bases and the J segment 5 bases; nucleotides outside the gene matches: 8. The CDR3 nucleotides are TGTGCCAGCAGTTCTTGGACAGGGGTTGGTGAGACCCAGTACTTC. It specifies CASSSWTGVGETQYF.

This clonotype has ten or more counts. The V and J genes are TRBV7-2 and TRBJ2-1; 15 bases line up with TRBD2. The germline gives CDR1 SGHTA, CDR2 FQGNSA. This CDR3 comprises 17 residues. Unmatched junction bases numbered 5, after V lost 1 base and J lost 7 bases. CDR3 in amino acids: CASSLEGTSGRLNEQFF. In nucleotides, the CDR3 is TGTGCCAGCAGCTTAGAGGGGACTAGCGGGAGGTTGAATGAGCAGTTCTTC.

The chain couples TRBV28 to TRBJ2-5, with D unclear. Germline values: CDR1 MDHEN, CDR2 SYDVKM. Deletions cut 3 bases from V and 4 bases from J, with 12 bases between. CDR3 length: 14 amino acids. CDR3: CASSFLFRRETQYF. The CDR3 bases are TGTGCCAGCAGTTTTCTTTTTCGAAGAGAGACCCAGTACTTC.

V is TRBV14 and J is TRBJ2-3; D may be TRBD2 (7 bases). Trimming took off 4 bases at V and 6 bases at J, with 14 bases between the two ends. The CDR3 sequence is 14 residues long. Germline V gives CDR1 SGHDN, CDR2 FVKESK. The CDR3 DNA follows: TGTGCCAGCAGCCGCGTCGGGGGGCTTGATACGCAGTATTTT. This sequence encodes CASSRVGGLDTQYF.

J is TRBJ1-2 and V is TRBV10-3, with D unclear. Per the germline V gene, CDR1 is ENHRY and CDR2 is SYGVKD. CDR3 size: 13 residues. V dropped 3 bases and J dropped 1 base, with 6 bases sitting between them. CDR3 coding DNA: TGTGCCATCAGTGAACCGGGTAACTATGGCTACACCTTC. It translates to CAISEPGNYGYTF.

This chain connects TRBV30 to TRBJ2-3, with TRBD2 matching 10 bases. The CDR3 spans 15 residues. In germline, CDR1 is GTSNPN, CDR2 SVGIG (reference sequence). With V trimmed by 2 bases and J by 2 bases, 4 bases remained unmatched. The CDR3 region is CAWSPLAGDTDTQYF. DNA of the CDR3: TGTGCCTGGAGTCCGCTAGCGGGGGACACAGATACGCAGTATTTT.

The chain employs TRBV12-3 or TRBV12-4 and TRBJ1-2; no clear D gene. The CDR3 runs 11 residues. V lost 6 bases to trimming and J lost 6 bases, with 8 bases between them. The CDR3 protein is CASRSGNGYTF. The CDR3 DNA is TGTGCCAGCAGGAGTGGTAATGGCTACACCTTC.

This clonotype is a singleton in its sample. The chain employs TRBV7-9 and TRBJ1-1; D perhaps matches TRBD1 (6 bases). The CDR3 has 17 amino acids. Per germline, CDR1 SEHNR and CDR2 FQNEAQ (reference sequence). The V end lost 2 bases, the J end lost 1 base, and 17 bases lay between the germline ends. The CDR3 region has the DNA TGTGCCAGCAGCTTATTGGGCGGGGACACCTCGAACACTGAAGCTTTCTTT. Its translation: CASSLLGGDTSNTEAFF.

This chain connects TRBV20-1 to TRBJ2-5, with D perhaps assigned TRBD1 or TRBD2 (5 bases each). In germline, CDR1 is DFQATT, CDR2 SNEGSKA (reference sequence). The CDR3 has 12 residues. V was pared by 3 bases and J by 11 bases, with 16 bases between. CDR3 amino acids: CSASRAEGEQYF. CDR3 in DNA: TGCAGTGCTAGCCGAGCAGAAGGGGAGCAGTACTTC.